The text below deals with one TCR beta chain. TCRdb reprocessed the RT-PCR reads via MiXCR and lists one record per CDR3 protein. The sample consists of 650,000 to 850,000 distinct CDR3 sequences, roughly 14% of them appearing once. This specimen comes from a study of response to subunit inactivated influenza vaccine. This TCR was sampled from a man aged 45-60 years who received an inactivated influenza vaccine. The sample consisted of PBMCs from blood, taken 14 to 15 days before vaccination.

The CDR3 spells CASRWREGEAGELFF. The CDR3 nucleotides are TGTGCCAGCAGATGGCGGGAGGGGGAGGCCGGGGAGCTGTTTTTT. The chain couples TRBV6-1 to TRBJ2-2; 9 nucleotides align to TRBD2. J lost 6 bases, V lost 6 bases, and 8 bases had no gene match. The germline V gene has CDR1 MNHNS and CDR2 SASEGT. The CDR3 length is 15 residues.